Presented here are 5 T cell receptor beta chains from one specimen sequenced in a study of coeliac disease. Generated by immunoSEQ multiplex PCR, the TCRdb table keeps only in-frame clones and is missing some. The sample shows fewer than 5,000 clones, about 63% of them seen only once. Sequenced sample: lamina propria lymphocytes from the gut. The receptors originated from a woman aged 70-85 years with celiac disease.

This clone has just one count. The genes are TRBV10-3 and TRBJ1-1, with 7 positions matching TRBD1. CDR3 length: 13 amino acids. J gave up 2 bases and V 4 bases, and 1 base lay outside the gene matches. Germline lookup yields CDR1 ENHRY and CDR2 SYGVKD. In DNA, the CDR3 is TGTGCCATCAGTGGACAGGGAAACACTGAAGCTTTCTTT. Protein product: CAISGQGNTEAFF.

This clone was counted between two and nine times. The chain joins TRBV9 to TRBJ2-7, with 7 bases fitting TRBD1. V lost 3 bases, J lost 2 bases, and 2 bases stayed unmatched. This CDR3 contains 13 residues. CDR1 and CDR2 (germline): SGDLS, YYNGEE. The CDR3 reads CASSGQGAYEQYF. In DNA form, the CDR3 reads TGTGCCAGCAGCGGCCAGGGGGCCTACGAGCAGTACTTC.

This CDR3 is CASSLGGGNQPQHF. CDR3 DNA sequence: TGTGCCAGCAGTTTGGGGGGGGGCAATCAGCCCCAGCATTTT. The V call is TRBV27, the J call TRBJ1-5; D possibly corresponds to TRBD1 (5 bases). Trimming cost V 3 bases and J 2 bases, with 8 bases left between them. CDR3 size: 14 residues. Germline V gene data show CDR1 as MNHEY and CDR2 as SMNVEV (reference sequence).

This chain joins TRBV2 and TRBJ1-2, with TRBD1 matching over 8 bases. This CDR3 is built from 16 residues. Germline CDR1 reads SNHLY; CDR2 reads FYNNEI. The V segment lost 1 base and the J segment 4 bases; nucleotides outside the gene matches: 8. The CDR3 DNA sequence: TGTGCCAGCAGTGAAGGGGGGACAGGCCGGATCTATGGCTACACCTTC. This codes for CASSEGGTGRIYGYTF.

DNA of the CDR3: TGTGCCAGTAGTATAACCGCAGGGGGAGACTATGGCTACACCTTC. Translating gives CASSITAGGDYGYTF. The chain joins TRBV19 to TRBJ1-2; TRBD1 matches at 7 bases. The CDR3 contains 15 residues. CDR1 is LNHDA, CDR2 SQIVND, per germline (reference sequence). Trimming took 2 bases from V and 3 from J; bases not matched to a gene: 6.